This T cell receptor beta chain was sequenced during a study of human T cells and chemical hapten exposure. Across the study: A mostly female patient group had alopecia areata, totalis or universalis. Among samples, TCR yields varied mainly because of small differences in pooled library volume. The study's findings and limits: It should be noted that donors had alopecia, so their immune response may differ from healthy people's.

As for this clonotype: Antigen specificity is unknown.

After removal of 7 bases from V and 2 bases from J, the junction contained 4 bases not matched to a gene. Germline CDR1 is LNHDA and CDR2 is SQIVND (reference sequence). The CDR3 is made up of 14 amino acids. The time point is: patch test 1, 2 weeks after DPC sensitization. Treatment meaning: therapeutic diphenylcyclopropenone sensitization with weekly scalp DPC. The library put unique molecular identifiers onto individual cDNA molecules. TCRdb fed the RACE reads into MiXCR, producing one record per CDR3 protein. The table shows some 82,000 distinct CDR3 sequences, with around a tenth occurring only once.

Sequencing used whole blood, obtained in connection with sensitization to the hapten diphenylcyclopropenone (DPC). The chain is built from TRBV19 and TRBJ2-3; 9 bases fit TRBD2. The receptor was derived from a woman between 45 and 65 years old with alopecia areata. Some clones in this sample may be carry-over from other donors' samples. DNA for the CDR3: TGTGCCAGTATAAGCGGGGGGCACACAGATACGCAGTATTTT. This sequence encodes CASISGGHTDTQYF.